This entry concerns a single T cell receptor (beta chain). This sample is part of a study of T cells after somatic rescue of genetic block. Sequenced by immunoSEQ multiplex PCR; TCRdb stores in-frame clones only, minus some. The sample consists of about 120,000 clones, under 95% of them appearing once. The sequenced sample consisted of peripheral blood mononuclear cells (PBMCs). The TCR originated in a woman younger than 30.

CDR3 DNA sequence: TGCGCCAGCAGCTTGGGACATAACAATTCACCCCTCCACTTT. This gives the protein CASSLGHNNSPLHF. The V and J genes are TRBV5-1 and TRBJ1-6; D gene unclear. Germline CDR1 SGHRS, CDR2 YFSETQ. This CDR3 has 14 amino acids. The V end was cut by 0 bases, the J end by 7 bases, with 8 bases between.